This is a list of T cell receptor beta chains from one sample in a study of Ad26.COV2.S vaccination and SARS-CoV-2 variants. TCRdb's table, derived via immunoSEQ multiplex PCR, lists solely in-frame clones and lacks some. Seen here are around 450,000 clones, 88% observed once, and the top ten hold 3.5% to 4%. The starting material was peripheral blood, obtained in a trial of Ad26.COV2.S vaccine versus placebo. These receptors were collected from a person between 18 and 59 years old who received the Ad26.COV2.S COVID-19 vaccine or a placebo. CDR3s include the opening cysteine and the closing phenylalanine or tryptophan. D genes are given only for firm matches. Clone size, where shown, is once, few, many, or a class for clones that have expanded.

abundance	d_gene	j_gene	v_gene	CDR3aa	CDR3nt
-	TRBD1	TRBJ1-2	TRBV7-2	CASTRQGHYGYTF	TGTGCCAGCACAAGACAGGGCCACTATGGCTACACCTTC
-	-	TRBJ2-3	TRBV7-3	CASSFQLLGSLGAGEDSDTQYF	TGTGCCAGCAGCTTTCAACTCTTGGGTTCCTTGGGTGCCGGGGAGGACTCAGATACGCAGTATTTT
-	TRBD2	TRBJ2-7	TRBV4-3	CASSQDGRGGNYEQYF	TGCGCCAGCAGCCAAGATGGGCGGGGGGGTAACTACGAGCAGTACTTC
-	-	TRBJ2-2	TRBV19	CASSIVIGGNVAGELFF	TGTGCCAGTAGTATAGTAATCGGGGGAAATGTTGCCGGGGAGCTGTTTTTT
-	TRBD2	TRBJ2-3	TRBV7-2	CASSNRLAGYPSTDTQYF	TGTGCCAGCAGCAACCGACTAGCGGGGTACCCTAGCACAGATACGCAGTATTTT
-	TRBD1	TRBJ1-4	TRBV7-9	CASSLQGTGGGEKLFF	TGTGCCAGCAGCTTACAAGGGACAGGGGGCGGTGAAAAACTGTTTTTT
-	-	TRBJ2-1	TRBV6-1	CASSESTSYNEQFF	TGTGCCAGCAGTGAATCGACCTCCTACAATGAGCAGTTCTTC
-	-	TRBJ1-1	TRBV4-1	CASSQAGGPVTPEEAFF	TGCGCCAGCAGCCAAGCCGGCGGCCCCGTAACACCGGAAGAGGCTTTCTTT
-	-	TRBJ2-7	TRBV7-2	CASSLGGHSEQYF	TGTGCCAGCAGCCTAGGCGGACACAGCGAGCAGTACTTC
-	-	TRBJ2-2	TRBV5-4	CASSTNKNTGELFF	TGTGCCAGCAGCACCAACAAGAACACCGGGGAGCTGTTTTTT
few	TRBD1	TRBJ2-2	TRBV30	CAWSVSDREMFF	TGTGCCTGGAGTGTTTCCGACAGGGAAATGTTTTTT
-	-	TRBJ2-5	TRBV28	CASMGLITGETQYF	TGTGCCAGCATGGGCCTAATAACGGGGGAGACCCAGTACTTC
-	-	TRBJ1-1	TRBV6-2/TRBV6-3	CASSPLEGRNTEAFF	TGTGCCAGCAGTCCGCTGGAGGGGAGGAACACTGAAGCTTTCTTT
-	-	TRBJ2-1	TRBV5-1	CASRRGASSYNEQFF	TGCGCCAGCCGACGCGGGGCAAGCTCCTACAATGAGCAGTTCTTC
once	TRBD1	TRBJ1-2	TRBV6-5	CASSSTGDYGYTF	TGTGCCAGCAGTTCCACAGGGGACTATGGCTACACCTTC
-	TRBD2	TRBJ2-5	TRBV2	CASSEAARRTSKTQYF	TGTGCCAGCAGTGAAGCGGCTCGGCGGACTAGCAAGACCCAGTACTTC
-	-	TRBJ2-5	TRBV27	CASSKGYQETQYF	TGTGCCAGCAGTAAGGGTTATCAAGAGACCCAGTACTTC
-	-	TRBJ2-1	TRBV14	CASSQVVAGYNEQFF	TGTGCCAGCAGCCAAGTAGTGGCCGGTTACAATGAGCAGTTCTTC
-	TRBD1	TRBJ2-7	TRBV6-6	CASSPDRGEWYEQYF	TGTGCCAGCAGTCCGGACAGGGGGGAATGGTACGAGCAGTACTTC
-	-	TRBJ2-1	TRBV7-7	CASSLAQGAYNEQFF	TGTGCTAGCAGCTTAGCGCAGGGAGCTTACAATGAGCAGTTCTTC
once	-	TRBJ2-7	TRBV6-5	CASSQSGQGIDEQYF	TGTGCCAGCAGTCAGTCTGGGCAGGGAATCGACGAGCAGTACTTC
-	-	TRBJ1-1	TRBV5-1	CASSPGQGYEAFF	TGCGCCAGCAGCCCGGGACAAGGGTATGAAGCTTTCTTT